Following are 23 T cell receptor beta chains from one sample sequenced in a study of regulatory T cells in long-lasting Graves disease. For TCR beta, libraries came from iRepertoire HTBI primers and Arm-PCR of CDR3 regions. MiXCR, run by TCRdb on the multiplex PCR reads, gives a single entry per CDR3 protein. The sample lists a few hundred thousand distinct CDR3 sequences, 20% to 25% occurring once. Time point denoted: persistent/refractory GD, antithyroid drugs over 5 years with positive TRAb. PBMCs provided the RNA from which the TCR library was made. The source was peripheral blood mononuclear cells (PBMCs), collected when the disease was refractory, from a patient treated with antithyroid drugs. The receptors derive from a female donor with Graves disease.

The chain uses TRBV29-1 and TRBJ2-7; D might be TRBD1 (5 bases). The length of the CDR3 is 12 residues. CDR1 is SQVTM, CDR2 ANQGSEA, per germline. CDR3: CRRVGPRSEQYF. The CDR3 DNA is TGCCGACGAGTGGGGCCTCGGTCCGAGCAGTACTTC.

A few counts support this clonotype. The rearrangement joins TRBV25-1 to TRBJ2-2, with D perhaps being TRBD1 or TRBD2 (5 bases each). V was pared by 3 bases and J by 2 bases, with 10 bases between. The CDR3 extends over 15 amino acids. Germline V gives CDR1 MGHDK, CDR2 SYGVNS. In nucleotides, the CDR3 is TGTGCCAGCAGTGACCGGGACGGTAACACCGGGGAGCTGTTTTTT. Translating it yields CASSDRDGNTGELFF.

This clonotype came up many times. This chain links TRBV6-2 or TRBV6-3 with TRBJ2-7, with D possibly TRBD1 on 6 matching bases. The CDR3 is 13 residues long. Trimming removed 5 bases at V and 7 bases at J, with 15 bases between. Looked up from germline, CDR1 is MNHEY and CDR2 is SVGEGT. In DNA form, the CDR3 reads TGTGCCAGCAGTGTTTCATCAGGGGCAGAGCAGTACTTC. This gives the protein CASSVSSGAEQYF.

This clonotype was observed many times. The chain links TRBV27 to TRBJ1-5, with D possibly matching TRBD1 (5 bases). The CDR3 loop spans 15 amino acids. CDR1 and CDR2 (germline): MNHEY, SMNVEV (reference sequence). Deletions cut 3 bases from V and 1 base from J, with 10 bases between. The CDR3 spells CASSFFRDSNQPQHF. CDR3 DNA: TGTGCCAGCAGTTTTTTCCGGGACAGCAATCAGCCCCAGCATTTT.

This clonotype was recorded at least ten times. The rearrangement joins TRBV3-1 to TRBJ2-5; D not resolved. The CDR3 has 14 residues. CDR1 is LGHDT and CDR2 is YNNKEL in the germline V gene (reference sequence). Trimming removed 2 bases from V and 5 bases from J, with 12 bases in between. CDR3 bases: TGTGCCAGCAGCCAACAGCGTAATTCGGAGACCCAGTACTTC. Translating it yields CASSQQRNSETQYF.

This clonotype was recorded at least ten times. The V call is TRBV2, the J call TRBJ1-4; D remains ambiguous. The CDR3 totals 14 residues. Trimming cost V 3 bases and J 3 bases, with 8 bases left between them. Germline values: CDR1 SNHLY, CDR2 FYNNEI. This chain's CDR3 is CASSDGRSNEKLFF. DNA of the CDR3: TGTGCCAGCAGTGACGGGCGATCTAATGAAAAACTGTTTTTT.

This clonotype occurred many times. The V call is TRBV28, the J call TRBJ2-7; D is unclear. CDR1 MDHEN and CDR2 SYDVKM come from the germline V gene. This CDR3 spans 16 amino acids. V lost 7 bases and J 0 bases, leaving 19 bases between the germline ends. The CDR3 sequence: CASTQRAPRSSYEQYF. The CDR3, as DNA: TGTGCCAGCACCCAAAGGGCACCCAGGAGCTCCTACGAGCAGTACTTC.

This clonotype was seen a few times. The chain is built from TRBV13 and TRBJ2-1, with D perhaps TRBD1 (5 bases). CDR3 length: 13 residues. The germline V gene encodes CDR1 PRHDT and CDR2 FYEKMQ (reference sequence). V gave up 5 bases and J gave up 6 bases, with 11 bases separating them. The chain's CDR3 is CASSNRQFNEQFF. The CDR3 DNA follows: TGTGCCAGCAGCAACCGACAGTTCAATGAGCAGTTCTTC. The whole variable domain, filled in from reference TRBV13 and TRBJ2-1, reads AAGVIQSPRHLIKEKRETATLKCYPIPRHDTVYWYQQGPGQDPQFLISFYEKMQSDKGSIPDRFSAQQFSDYHSELNMSSLELGDSALYFCASSNRQFNEQFFGPGTRLTVL.

The chain links TRBV6-5 to TRBJ1-5; D not certain. V lost 3 bases and J lost 6, with 15 bases in between. The length of the CDR3 is 15 residues. Germline lookup yields CDR1 MNHEY and CDR2 SVGAGI. This CDR3 is CASSYSGGGSQPQHF. As DNA, the CDR3 is TGTGCCAGCAGTTATAGTGGAGGAGGGTCTCAGCCCCAGCATTTT.

This clonotype appeared a few times. The chain recombines TRBV28 with TRBJ2-7; 8 positions match TRBD1. Trimming cost V 6 bases and J 5 bases; bases outside gene matches: 12. The CDR3 extends over 15 amino acids. CDR1 and CDR2 from the germline V gene are MDHEN and SYDVKM. CDR3 loop: CASSLTGAPGHEQYF. The CDR3, as DNA: TGTGCCAGCAGCCTGACAGGGGCCCCAGGCCACGAGCAGTACTTC.

The chain couples TRBV7-6 to TRBJ1-1; TRBD1 matches 11 bases. After removal of 1 base from V and 4 bases from J, the junction contained 2 bases not matched to a gene. The CDR3 loop spans 15 amino acids. Per germline, CDR1 SGHVS and CDR2 FNYEAQ. The CDR3 reads CASSLGDRGTTEAFF. The CDR3 bases are TGTGCCAGCAGCTTAGGGGACAGGGGGACCACTGAAGCTTTCTTT.

At least ten counts were recorded for this clonotype. The chain joins TRBV28 to TRBJ1-5; D is perhaps TRBD1 (5 bases). The V and J ends lost 2 bases and 2 bases respectively, with 10 bases between them. The length of the CDR3 is 15 residues. The V gene's germline CDR1 is MDHEN and CDR2 SYDVKM. Written as DNA, the CDR3 is TGTGCCAGCAGTTTACGGGGGGAGGGCAATCAGCCCCAGCATTTT. It codes for CASSLRGEGNQPQHF.

CDR3 bases: TGCGCCAGCAGCTGGGATACCGGGACATTAGACTACGAGCAGTACTTC. Protein: CASSWDTGTLDYEQYF. This chain uses TRBV5-1 with TRBJ2-7, with D perhaps matching TRBD1 (6 bases). Trimming removed 3 bases at V and 3 bases at J, with 19 bases between. Germline values: CDR1 SGHRS, CDR2 YFSETQ. The CDR3 sequence is 16 residues long.

This clonotype was seen only a few times. This chain joins TRBV20-1 and TRBJ2-2, with D tentatively TRBD2 (5 bases). Trimming pared 0 bases from V and 6 bases from J, leaving 11 bases between. The CDR3 covers 14 residues. Germline V gives CDR1 DFQATT, CDR2 SNEGSKA (reference sequence). Written as DNA, the CDR3 is TGCAGTGCTAGAGATCGTGGGAGAGCCGGGGAGCTGTTTTTT. Translated: CSARDRGRAGELFF.

The chain is built from TRBV7-2 and TRBJ2-6, with TRBD2 as a possible D gene (6 bases). The CDR3 is 17 residues long. V dropped 1 base and J dropped 2 bases, with 12 bases sitting between them. Looked up from germline, CDR1 is SGHTA and CDR2 is FQGNSA. The DNA for the CDR3 is TGTGCCAGCAGCTTAGGAAACACGGGGGCTGGGGCCAACGTCCTGACTTTC. This encodes CASSLGNTGAGANVLTF. The whole variable domain, remainder taken from reference TRBV7-2 and TRBJ2-6, is GAGVSQSPSNKVTEKGKDVELRCDPISGHTALYWYRQSLGQGLEFLIYFQGNSAPDKSGLPSDRFSAERTGGSVSTLTIQRTQQEDSAVYLCASSLGNTGAGANVLTFGAGSRLTVL.

The sample holds many counts of this clonotype. The chain couples TRBV12-3 or TRBV12-4 to TRBJ2-5, with D unclear. Trimming left V 3 bases short and J 6 bases short, with 11 bases between. This CDR3 is 13 amino acids long. CDR3 sequence (DNA): TGTGCCAGCAGTTTGTCAGGTGACAAGACCCAGTACTTC. As protein: CASSLSGDKTQYF.

This clonotype has more than one count but fewer than ten. The J gene is TRBJ1-2, the V gene TRBV28; TRBD1 might be the D (5 bases). The CDR3 spans 15 residues. The V gene's germline CDR1 is MDHEN and CDR2 SYDVKM. V dropped 6 bases and J dropped 8 bases, with 22 bases sitting between them. CDR3 region: CASRTRGGEYVGYTF. DNA for the CDR3: TGTGCCAGCAGAACCCGGGGGGGGGAATATGTAGGCTACACCTTC.

This clonotype was detected only a few times. This chain links TRBV7-9 with TRBJ1-4, with TRBD1 identical over 7 bases. The CDR3 is 15 amino acids. Germline V gene lookup returns CDR1 SEHNR and CDR2 FQNEAQ (reference sequence). Trimming at V came to 2 bases and at J to 3 bases, leaving 3 bases not matched to a gene. CDR3 nucleotide sequence: TGTGCCAGCAGCTTATTGGGACAGTCTAATGAAAAACTGTTTTTT. Translating gives CASSLLGQSNEKLFF.

This chain connects TRBV5-1 to TRBJ1-4; the D is unclear. V shed 2 bases and J shed 0 bases, with 14 bases lying between them. This CDR3 region has 17 residues. Germline-derived CDR1 and CDR2 are SGHRS and YFSETQ. CDR3 sequence (DNA): TGCGCCAGCAGCTTTAAGGGCCCCCAGGCAACTAATGAAAAACTGTTTTTT. Amino acids: CASSFKGPQATNEKLFF. The full variable domain, completed using reference TRBV5-1 and TRBJ1-4, is KAGVTQTPRYLIKTRGQQVTLSCSPISGHRSVSWYQQTPGQGLQFLFEYFSETQRNKGNFPGRFSGRQFSNSRSEMNVSTLELGDSALYLCASSFKGPQATNEKLFFGSGTQLSVL.

This clonotype has at least ten counts. The chain combines TRBV2 with TRBJ1-1; D gene uncertain. The CDR3 is made up of 14 amino acids. Germline lookup yields CDR1 SNHLY and CDR2 FYNNEI. V lost 7 bases to trimming and J lost 1 base, with 13 bases between them. CDR3 DNA sequence: TGTGCCAGCATCTTCGAGAGGGAGAACACTGAAGCTTTCTTT. It encodes CASIFERENTEAFF.

This clonotype was seen more than once but under ten times. The chain has TRBV12-5 and TRBJ1-1; D gene unclear. Trimming stripped 3 bases from V and 1 base from J, with 18 bases between. This CDR3 is 17 amino acids long. Germline CDR1 reads LGHNT; CDR2 reads FRNRAP. CDR3 in DNA: TGTGCTAGTGGTTTTAGGGCCCGGATCGTCGGGAACACTGAAGCTTTCTTT. This encodes CASGFRARIVGNTEAFF. Drawing the rest from reference TRBV12-5 and TRBJ1-1, the complete variable domain is DARVTQTPRHKVTEMGQEVTMRCQPILGHNTVFWYRQTMMQGLELLAYFRNRAPLDDSGMPKDRFSAEMPDATLATLKIQPSEPRDSAVYFCASGFRARIVGNTEAFFGQGTRLTVV.

This clonotype showed up many times. This sequence joins TRBV28 and TRBJ2-7, with 8 bases lining up with TRBD2. Germline trimming cut 6 bases from V and 1 base from J; bases unmatched to any gene: 8. Per germline, CDR1 MDHEN and CDR2 SYDVKM. CDR3 length: 15 amino acids. CDR3 bases: TGTGCCAGCAGCCCGACTGCGGGAGGATCCTACGAGCAGTACTTC. This codes for CASSPTAGGSYEQYF.

The CDR3 coding sequence is TGTGCCAGCAGCCAAGATGTACAGTACTACGAGCAGTACTTC. The encoded protein is CASSQDVQYYEQYF. The chain recombines TRBV28 with TRBJ2-7, with D hard to call. V gave up 6 bases and J gave up 3 bases, with 15 bases separating them. This CDR3 is built from 14 residues. From germline, CDR1 is MDHEN and CDR2 SYDVKM.